This T cell receptor (beta chain) was identified in a study of beta chain features in type 1 diabetes. General study points: Shorter TCRB CDR3s, moderately but significantly so, were found in Type 1 diabetes patients in all four CD4+ subsets.

Expressed TCRB transcripts were sequenced after all isolated RNA was converted to cDNA. TCRdb keeps only in-frame clones here, not all; method: immunoSEQ multiplex PCR. Of a few hundred thousand clones listed, about 15% are singletons. The CDR3 has 14 residues. From germline, CDR1 is SGHTA and CDR2 FQGNSA. V gave up 1 base and J gave up 3 bases, with 10 bases separating them. In its sample, this clone was seen a few times. Its antigen is unidentified. The gene calls are TRBV7-2 and TRBJ2-7; D gene uncertain. Sequencing was carried out using naive CD4+ T cells from blood. This clonotype originated in a man aged 18 to 30 with type 1 diabetes. CDR3 nucleotides: TGTGCCAGCAGCTTAGGGAGAGAGAGCTACGAGCAGTACTTC. It codes for CASSLGRESYEQYF. Full variable domain (remainder filled in from reference TRBV7-2 and TRBJ2-7): GAGVSQSPSNKVTEKGKDVELRCDPISGHTALYWYRQSLGQGLEFLIYFQGNSAPDKSGLPSDRFSAERTGGSVSTLTIQRTQQEDSAVYLCASSLGRESYEQYFGPGTRLTVT.